The clone carrying this TCR beta chain was counted only a few times. The data belong to a study of blood T cells in healthy people across ages. CDR1 and CDR2 from the germline V gene are SEHNR and FQNEAQ (reference sequence). The germline V and J ends were trimmed by 5 bases and 0 bases, with 14 bases remaining between them. The CDR3 consists of 15 residues. A sample-barcoded 5' primer and a J-beta primer mix were used in a second PCR of roughly 6 to 11 cycles. Unique molecular identifiers of 12 random nucleotides labeled each cDNA. TCRdb reprocessed the 5' RACE reads with MiXCR, giving one entry per CDR3 protein. The table includes approximately 850,000 distinct CDR3 sequences, more than 45% detected once.

The chain uses TRBV7-9 and TRBJ2-7, with D perhaps given as TRBD1 or TRBD2 (5 bases each). This TCR was recovered from a man in his thirties or forties in good health. The source material was blood. CDR3 sequence: CASSPGTGTSYEQYF. The CDR3 nucleotides read TGTGCCAGCAGCCCAGGGACGGGGACCTCCTACGAGCAGTACTTC. Full variable domain (outside the CDR3, taken from reference TRBV7-9 and TRBJ2-7): DTGVSQNPRHKITKRGQNVTFRCDPISEHNRLYWYRQTLGQGPEFLTYFQNEAQLEKSRLLSDRFSAERPKGSFSTLEIQRTEQGDSAMYLCASSPGTGTSYEQYFGPGTRLTVT.